One and the same sample provided the 3 T cell receptor beta chains below, sequenced in a study of sequential checkpoint blockade in melanoma. Treatment specified: randomized to nivolumab then ipilimumab (arm A) or the reverse (arm B). Here immunoSEQ multiplex PCR was the method, and the copy in TCRdb shows in-frame clones only, minus some. Of about 17,000 clones in the sample, approximately 72% were seen once. The sequences come from CD8+ T cells sorted from blood (inferred from file names), collected from a patient given nivolumab and ipilimumab in sequence. The receptors were sampled from a human donor with melanoma.

This clone rates as medium-sized. The V and J genes are TRBV7-9 and TRBJ2-7, with a weak D call TRBD2 (5 bases). V was shortened by 5 bases and J by 6 bases, with 11 bases between the two germline ends. Germline V lookup: CDR1 SEHNR, CDR2 FQNEAQ (reference sequence). The CDR3 has 12 amino acids. The CDR3 nucleotides are TGTGCCAGCAGCCACCCCCGGGGCGAGCAGTACTTC. It translates to CASSHPRGEQYF.

This chain links TRBV4-1 with TRBJ1-1; 7 bases map to TRBD1. CDR3 size: 14 residues. Germline values: CDR1 MGHRA, CDR2 YSYEKL. Losses at the gene ends were 3 bases for V and 1 base for J; bases not matched to a gene: 2. CDR3 nucleotides: TGCGCCAGCAGCCAGGGACAGCAGAACACTGAAGCTTTCTTT. This translates into CASSQGQQNTEAFF.

This clone was seen only once. This chain uses TRBV27 with TRBJ2-7; 8 bases are shared with TRBD1. Germline values: CDR1 MNHEY, CDR2 SMNVEV (reference sequence). The V and J ends lost 7 bases and 3 bases, in that order; junction bases with no gene match: 8. The CDR3 has 14 amino acids. CDR3 sequence (DNA): TGTGCCAGCACCCAAGGACAGGGCTACTACGAGCAGTACTTC. Translating it yields CASTQGQGYYEQYF.